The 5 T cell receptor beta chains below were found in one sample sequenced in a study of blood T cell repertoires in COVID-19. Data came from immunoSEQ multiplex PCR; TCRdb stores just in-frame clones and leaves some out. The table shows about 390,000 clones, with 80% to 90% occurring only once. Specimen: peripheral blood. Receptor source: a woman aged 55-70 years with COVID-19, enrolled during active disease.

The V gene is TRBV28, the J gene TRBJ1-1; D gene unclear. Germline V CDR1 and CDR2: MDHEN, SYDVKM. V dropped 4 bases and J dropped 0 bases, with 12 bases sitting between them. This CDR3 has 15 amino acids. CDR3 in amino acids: CASSSLHSLNTEAFF. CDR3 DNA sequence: TGTGCCAGCAGTTCCCTCCACTCCCTGAACACTGAAGCTTTCTTT. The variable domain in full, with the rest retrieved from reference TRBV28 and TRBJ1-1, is DVKVTQSSRYLVKRTGEKVFLECVQDMDHENMFWYRQDPGLGLRLIYFSYDVKMKEKGDIPEGYSVSREKKERFSLILESASTNQTSMYLCASSSLHSLNTEAFFGQGTRLTVV.

CDR3 bases: TGCGCCAGCAGCCCCGGTCCCAGGGCCTGGAATGAGCAGTTCTTC. Its translation is CASSPGPRAWNEQFF. The rearrangement links TRBV4-1 to TRBJ2-1, with D possibly being TRBD1 (5 bases). Germline CDR1 reads MGHRA; CDR2 reads YSYEKL. This CDR3 is built from 15 residues. Trimming removed 4 bases at V and 7 bases at J, with 17 bases between.

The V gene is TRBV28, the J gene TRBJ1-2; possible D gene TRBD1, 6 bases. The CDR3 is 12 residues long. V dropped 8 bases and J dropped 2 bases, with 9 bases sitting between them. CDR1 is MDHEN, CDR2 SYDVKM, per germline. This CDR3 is CASWTANYGYTF. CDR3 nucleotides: TGTGCCAGCTGGACAGCAAACTATGGCTACACCTTC.

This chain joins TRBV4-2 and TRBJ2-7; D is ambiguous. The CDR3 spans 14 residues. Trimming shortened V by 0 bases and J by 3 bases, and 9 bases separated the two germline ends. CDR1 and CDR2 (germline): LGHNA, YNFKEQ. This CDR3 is CASSQDAAVYEQYF. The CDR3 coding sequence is TGTGCCAGCAGCCAAGATGCTGCGGTCTACGAGCAGTACTTC.

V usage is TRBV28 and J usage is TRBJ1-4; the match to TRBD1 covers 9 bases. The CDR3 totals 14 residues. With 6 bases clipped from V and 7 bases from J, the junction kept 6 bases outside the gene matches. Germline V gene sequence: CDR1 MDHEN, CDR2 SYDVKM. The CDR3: CASSPGTGREKLFF. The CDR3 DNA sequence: TGTGCCAGCAGCCCCGGGACAGGGCGTGAAAAACTGTTTTTT.